Below, 22 T cell receptor beta chains from the same sample are listed, as sequenced in a study of cytomegalovirus exposure and HLA in healthy donors. Clones were sequenced by immunoSEQ multiplex PCR, and TCRdb holds only the in-frame ones, with some missing. The data contain 90,000 to 120,000 clones, around 95% of them singletons. The sequencing sample was made of PBMCs. The origin of the receptors is a woman between 18 and 29 years old in good health and CMV-seronegative.

V is TRBV4-1 and J is TRBJ2-7, with 7 bases fitting TRBD1. The V gene end was trimmed by 1 base and the J gene end by 4 bases; junction bases not matched to a gene: 10. This CDR3 contains 16 residues. The germline gives CDR1 MGHRA, CDR2 YSYEKL. CDR3 nucleotide sequence: TGCGCCAGCAGCCAAGGCGAACAGGGGCTGGCTTACGAGCAGTACTTC. This encodes CASSQGEQGLAYEQYF.

This clone was seen only once. This chain uses TRBV10-3 with TRBJ2-7; 8 nucleotides agree with TRBD1. CDR1 and CDR2 from the germline V gene are ENHRY and SYGVKD. The trim removed 3 bases at V and 4 bases at J, leaving 8 bases unmatched. The CDR3 consists of 15 residues. The CDR3 DNA follows: TGTGCCATCAGTGACCAGGGGGCGCGATCTTACGAGCAGTACTTC. Translating it yields CAISDQGARSYEQYF.

The rearrangement joins TRBV11-3 to TRBJ1-5; 7 bases agree with TRBD1. From germline, CDR1 is SGHNT and CDR2 YENEEA. V lost 5 bases and J lost 0; bases outside the gene matches: 7. The CDR3 has 16 amino acids. CDR3 sequence (DNA): TGTGCCAGCAGCCCTGACAGGGACAATAGCAATCAGCCCCAGCATTTT. Protein product: CASSPDRDNSNQPQHF.

V usage is TRBV9 and J usage is TRBJ1-1; D perhaps matches TRBD1 (6 bases). V was trimmed by 0 bases and J by 3 bases, leaving 33 bases between them. CDR1 and CDR2 from the germline V gene are SGDLS and YYNGEE. The CDR3 contains 22 residues. The CDR3 sequence: CASSVGPLLHREGTTGDTEAFF. CDR3 sequence (DNA): TGTGCCAGCAGCGTAGGCCCACTCCTTCACAGGGAGGGTACCACGGGGGACACTGAAGCTTTCTTT.

J is TRBJ1-1 and V is TRBV10-3; a weak D match, TRBD1 (5 bases). V was pared by 11 bases and J by 1 base, with 17 bases between. CDR1 is ENHRY, CDR2 SYGVKD, per germline. This CDR3 contains 14 residues. The CDR3 DNA reads as TGTGCCGTCATGGATTCGGGGGGGAACACTGAAGCTTTCTTT. This codes for CAVMDSGGNTEAFF.

The V gene is TRBV6-1, the J gene TRBJ2-4; 11 positions match TRBD2. V was clipped by 3 bases and J by 0 bases; unmatched bases: 4. The CDR3 extends over 17 amino acids. From germline, CDR1 is MNHNS and CDR2 SASEGT. CDR3 nucleotides: TGTGCCAGCAGTGAGATTCTAGCGGGGGGAGCCAAAAACATTCAGTACTTC. Translating gives CASSEILAGGAKNIQYF.

The gene calls are TRBV28 and TRBJ2-1, with 10 bases that match TRBD1. J was trimmed by 2 bases and V by 5 bases; bases with no gene match: 3. Germline V gene sequence: CDR1 MDHEN, CDR2 SYDVKM. The CDR3 covers 15 residues. CDR3 in DNA: TGTGCCAGCAGTCCGGGACAGGGGACCTACAATGAGCAGTTCTTC. Residues: CASSPGQGTYNEQFF.

V usage is TRBV21-1 and J usage is TRBJ1-1; TRBD1, the table's D call, was not compared with the DNA. TRBV21-1 is a pseudogene. There are 10 residues in the CDR3. The chain's CDR3 is CASDTHRAFF. The CDR3 DNA follows: TGTGCCAGCGACACCCACAGAGCTTTCTTT.

The chain carries TRBV13 and TRBJ2-7; a possible D gene is TRBD2 (6 bases). The CDR3 is 19 amino acids. V lost 0 bases and J 5 bases, leaving 26 bases between the germline ends. The V gene's germline CDR1 is PRHDT and CDR2 FYEKMQ (reference sequence). In DNA, the CDR3 is TGTGCCAGCAGCTTAGGGGGCAAGTGGGTCGGGACTCGGGTCCACGAGCAGTACTTC. Its protein is CASSLGGKWVGTRVHEQYF.

The chain links TRBV4-2 to TRBJ2-7; maybe TRBD1 (6 bases). The length of the CDR3 is 17 residues. Germline V lookup: CDR1 LGHNA, CDR2 YNFKEQ. V lost 4 bases to trimming and J lost 0 bases, with 19 bases between them. The CDR3 sequence: CASSPTLRDTYSYEQYF. The CDR3 nucleotides read TGTGCCAGCAGCCCCACGCTCCGGGACACCTACTCCTACGAGCAGTACTTC.

This chain connects TRBV7-3 to TRBJ2-5; 11 bases map to TRBD2. Per germline, CDR1 SGHTA and CDR2 FQGTGA. CDR3 length: 17 amino acids. V shed 5 bases, J shed 2 bases, and the junction held 10 bases outside the gene matches. CDR3 DNA sequence: TGTGCCAGCAGCCTCACCGGGACTAGCGGTGGGCAAGAGACCCAGTACTTC. Amino acids: CASSLTGTSGGQETQYF.

The chain joins TRBV28 to TRBJ1-5; the D is unclear. Trimming removed 3 bases from V and 2 bases from J, with 11 bases in between. Germline CDR1 and CDR2: MDHEN and SYDVKM. CDR3 length: 15 residues. As DNA, the CDR3 is TGTGCCAGCAGTTTGGCGGGTAAGGGCAATCAGCCCCAGCATTTT. Translated, it gives CASSLAGKGNQPQHF.

The CDR3 loop reads CASSVQTGGGYTF. The CDR3 DNA reads as TGTGCCAGCAGCGTACAGACAGGAGGTGGCTACACCTTC. This chain links TRBV7-9 with TRBJ1-2; a possible D gene is TRBD1 (6 bases). CDR1 and CDR2 from the germline V gene are SEHNR and FQNEAQ (reference sequence). The ends were cut back, 5 bases at V and 7 bases at J, with 14 bases in the middle. This CDR3 comprises 13 residues.

This clone appeared a single time. This chain links TRBV7-3 with TRBJ1-1; 7 bases agree with TRBD1. CDR1 is SGHTA and CDR2 is FQGTGA in the germline V gene. V was pared by 4 bases and J by 7 bases, with 6 bases of the junction left unmatched. The CDR3 is made up of 13 amino acids. The CDR3 is CASSSGQNNEAFF. For the CDR3, the DNA is TGTGCCAGCAGCTCGGGACAGAATAATGAAGCTTTCTTT. Full variable domain (missing parts from reference TRBV7-3 and TRBJ1-1): GAGVSQTPSNKVTEKGKYVELRCDPISGHTALYWYRQSLGQGPEFLIYFQGTGAADDSGLPNDRFFAVRPEGSVSTLKIQRTERGDSAVYLCASSSGQNNEAFFGQGTRLTVV.

This chain uses TRBV5-1 with TRBJ2-7; 8 bases align to TRBD1. The CDR3 is made up of 14 amino acids. Germline lookup yields CDR1 SGHRS and CDR2 YFSETQ. Unmatched junction bases numbered 6, after V lost 4 bases and J lost 3 bases. CDR3 region: CASSHRGAYYEQYF. CDR3 bases: TGCGCCAGCAGCCACAGGGGGGCATACTACGAGCAGTACTTC.

This clone was counted between two and nine times. The J gene is TRBJ1-6, the V gene TRBV12-1; the table's D call, TRBD1, has no DNA check behind it. TRBV12-1 is termed a pseudogene. The CDR3 runs to 16 residues. In DNA form, the CDR3 reads TGTGCCAGCAGCTACCTACGGGACAACTATAATTCACCCCTCCACTTT. It translates to CASSYLRDNYNSPLHF.

This CDR3 is CASSPAGDNKASGNTIYF. The CDR3 DNA is TGTGCCAGCTCACCCGCCGGGGACAACAAGGCCTCTGGAAACACCATATATTTT. The V and J genes are TRBV18 and TRBJ1-3, with D possibly matching TRBD1 (6 bases). This CDR3 is built from 18 residues. Germline CDR1 and CDR2: KGHSH and LQKENI. V lost 3 bases to trimming and J lost 0 bases, with 18 bases between them.

CDR3 residues: CASSYVAGLSYNEQFF. For the CDR3, the DNA is TGTGCCAGCAGTTACGTAGCGGGGTTATCCTACAATGAGCAGTTCTTC. V and J are TRBV27 and TRBJ2-1, with 8 bases identical to TRBD2. V shed 4 bases and J 1 base; nucleotides not matched to a gene: 6. The CDR3 loop spans 16 amino acids. Germline CDR1 reads MNHEY; CDR2 reads SMNVEV (reference sequence).

The J gene is TRBJ2-5, the V gene TRBV5-1; no reliable D call. The ends were cut back, 4 bases at V and 5 bases at J, with 15 bases in the middle. Germline CDR1 is SGHRS and CDR2 is YFSETQ. This CDR3 contains 14 residues. Here the CDR3 reads CASSPAPAVETQYF. The CDR3 DNA sequence: TGCGCCAGCAGCCCCGCGCCCGCTGTTGAGACCCAGTACTTC.

Only one count was recorded for this clone. This chain joins TRBV2 and TRBJ1-2, with D possibly TRBD1 on 5 matching bases. Germline V lookup: CDR1 SNHLY, CDR2 FYNNEI. V was cut by 6 bases and J by 0 bases, with 11 bases left in between. CDR3 length equals 14 residues. Here the CDR3 reads CASRRTSSNYGYTF. CDR3 DNA: TGTGCCAGCAGAAGGACATCCTCTAACTATGGCTACACCTTC. Based on the CDR3 plus reference TRBV2 and TRBJ1-2, the full variable domain is EPEVTQTPSHQVTQMGQEVILRCVPISNHLYFYWYRQILGQKVEFLVSFYNNEISEKSEIFDDQFSVERPDGSNFTLKIRSTKLEDSAMYFCASRRTSSNYGYTFGSGTRLTVV.

This clone was observed a single time. The rearrangement uses TRBV28 and TRBJ2-5, with D perhaps matching TRBD1 (6 bases). The CDR3 is 14 amino acids. V gave up 8 bases and J gave up 3 bases, with 16 bases separating them. Germline values: CDR1 MDHEN, CDR2 SYDVKM. In DNA form, the CDR3 reads TGTGCCAGCGCTACAGGGTATTTTGAAGAGACCCAGTACTTC. This codes for CASATGYFEETQYF.

The rearrangement links TRBV7-9 to TRBJ2-1, with D maybe TRBD1 (5 bases). Trimming took off 4 bases at V and 3 bases at J, with 13 bases between the two ends. The CDR3 consists of 15 residues. CDR1 is SEHNR and CDR2 is FQNEAQ in the germline V gene (reference sequence). The CDR3 loop reads CASSSDTRIYNEQFF. As DNA, the CDR3 is TGTGCCAGCAGCTCGGACACTCGGATCTACAATGAGCAGTTCTTC.